This TCR beta chain is drawn from a study of shared T cell receptors in the human thymus. Clones were read by immunoSEQ multiplex PCR, and TCRdb kept only the in-frame ones, dropping some. The sample lists approximately 730,000 clones, 70% to 90% occurring once. J lost 5 bases, V lost 0 bases, and 14 bases had no gene match. Germline V lookup: CDR1 MGHDK, CDR2 SYGVNS. The CDR3 length is 18 residues. These data were also filed under a second study, of human thymus T cells. This second study notes: Thymic material originated from resections removed in the course of corrective heart surgery. Biased V and J segment usage appeared in thymus and peripheral blood.

The genes are TRBV25-1 and TRBJ2-7; 9 nucleotides align to TRBD2. Sequences were obtained from thymocytes. The sequence derives from a girl under three years old with a congenital heart defect. The CDR3 DNA reads TGTGCCAGCAGTGAATATGATTTAAGGCGGGGGGGCATCCACGAGCAGTACTTC. As protein: CASSEYDLRRGGIHEQYF.